Listed here is a single TCR beta chain. This entry is derived from a study of blood T cell repertoires in COVID-19. As for the study in general: The United States, Italy and Spain were the sources of the acute and convalescent COVID-19 samples. Sample material is recorded as cDNA or gDNA derived from T cells, B-cell-depleted T cells, or PBMCs.

This CDR3 spans 12 amino acids. Trimming pared 4 bases from V and 6 bases from J, leaving 6 bases between. Germline-derived CDR1 and CDR2 are SNHLY and FYNNEI. Original data processing: Nucleated cell counts were estimated from reference gene primer amplification. Profiling relied on immunoSEQ multiplex PCR, and the TCRdb table lists in-frame clones only, not all of them. That table supplies the V and J calls and clone size; D and trimming were determined from the DNA. The table shows under 300,000 clones, with 82% occurring only once. Input material: peripheral blood. This receptor was identified in a woman of 80 years or more with active or convalescent COVID-19. This rearrangement joins TRBV2 to TRBJ2-2, with a weak D call TRBD1 (5 bases). The CDR3 loop is CASSAGPGELFF. CDR3 DNA: TGTGCCAGCAGTGCAGGGCCCGGGGAGCTGTTTTTT.